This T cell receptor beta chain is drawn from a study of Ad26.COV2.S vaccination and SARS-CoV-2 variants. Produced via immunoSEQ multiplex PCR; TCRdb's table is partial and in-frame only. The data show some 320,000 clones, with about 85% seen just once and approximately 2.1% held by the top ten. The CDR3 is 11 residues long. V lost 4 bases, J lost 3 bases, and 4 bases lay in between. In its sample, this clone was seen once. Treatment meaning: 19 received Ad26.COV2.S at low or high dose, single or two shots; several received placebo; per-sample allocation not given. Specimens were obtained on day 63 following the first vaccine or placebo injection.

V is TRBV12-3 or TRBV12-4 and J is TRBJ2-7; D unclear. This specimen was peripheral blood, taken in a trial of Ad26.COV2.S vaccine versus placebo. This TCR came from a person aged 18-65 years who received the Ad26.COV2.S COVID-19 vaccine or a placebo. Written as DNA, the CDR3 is TGTGCCAGCAGTTCCTACTACGAGCAGTACTTC. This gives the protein CASSSYYEQYF.